The 10 T cell receptor beta chains presented below share a single source sample, sequenced in a study of vaccination effects on CD4 cells after COVID-19. Their target antigens are unknown. Following 10 days of culture, CD4+ T cells were isolated. The repertoire was sequenced with immunoSEQ multiplex PCR; TCRdb's copy has only in-frame clones and lacks some. The sample has tens of thousands of clones, 50% to 70% seen once. The starting material was CD4+ T cells from PBMCs cultured without peptide, obtained before COVID-19 vaccination. The source is a human donor who received a COVID-19 vaccine.

The rearrangement joins TRBV7-9 to TRBJ2-7, with 10 positions matching TRBD1. Germline V gene sequence: CDR1 SEHNR, CDR2 FQNEAQ (reference sequence). The CDR3 length is 15 residues. Germline trimming cut 2 bases from V and 5 bases from J; bases unmatched to any gene: 6. The CDR3 DNA follows: TGTGCCAGCAGCTTAACCTCCGGGACAGGGGACGAGCAGTACTTC. This encodes CASSLTSGTGDEQYF.

The CDR3 sequence: CASSFQSGDTQYF. CDR3 DNA sequence: TGTGCCAGCTCATTTCAAAGTGGAGATACGCAGTATTTT. V usage is TRBV19 and J usage is TRBJ2-3; D unresolved. The germline CDR1 and CDR2 sequences are LNHDA and SQIVND (reference sequence). The CDR3 length is 13 residues. Trimming removed 9 bases at V and 5 bases at J, with 15 bases between.

V gene TRBV29-1 combines with J gene TRBJ2-3; perhaps TRBD1 as D (6 bases). CDR3 length: 14 amino acids. CDR1 and CDR2 from the germline V gene are SQVTM and ANQGSEA. V lost 1 base and J lost 0, with 8 bases in between. In DNA, the CDR3 is TGCAGCGTTGAAGCAGGGGTTAGCACAGATACGCAGTATTTT. Residues: CSVEAGVSTDTQYF.

This chain links TRBV18 with TRBJ2-1; D gene unclear. Germline values: CDR1 KGHSH, CDR2 LQKENI. The CDR3 runs 14 residues. Trimming took 0 bases from V and 8 from J, leaving 11 bases between them. The CDR3 loop is CASSPPAVRDEQFF. CDR3 DNA: TGTGCCAGCTCACCACCGGCAGTTAGAGATGAGCAGTTCTTC.

The V call is TRBV6-4, the J call TRBJ2-1; either TRBD1 or TRBD2 may fit D (5 bases each). V lost 7 bases and J lost 6, with 16 bases in between. This CDR3 has 14 amino acids. Germline V CDR1 and CDR2: MRHNA, SNTAGT. The DNA of the CDR3 is TGTGCCAGCACGAAGGGACGTTCCCCCAATGAGCAGTTCTTC. This translates into CASTKGRSPNEQFF.

The count of this clone is one. The chain employs TRBV5-5 and TRBJ2-1; 7 nucleotides match TRBD1. Germline trimming cut 0 bases from V and 8 bases from J; bases unmatched to any gene: 11. Germline V gives CDR1 SGHKS, CDR2 YYEKEE (reference sequence). The CDR3 is made up of 16 amino acids. The CDR3 spells CASSLVVIHRGDEQFF. The CDR3 region has the DNA TGTGCCAGCAGCTTGGTTGTCATTCACAGGGGAGATGAGCAGTTCTTC. Filled out from reference TRBV5-5 and TRBJ2-1, the complete variable domain reads DAGVTQSPTHLIKTRGQQVTLRCSPISGHKSVSWYQQVLGQGPQFIFQYYEKEERGRGNFPDRFSARQFPNYSSELNVNALLLGDSALYLCASSLVVIHRGDEQFFGPGTRLTVL.

The chain has TRBV27 and TRBJ2-5, with 9 bases lining up with TRBD1. V was pared by 5 bases and J by 4 bases, with 2 bases of the junction left unmatched. CDR1 MNHEY and CDR2 SMNVEV come from the germline V gene (reference sequence). There are 13 residues in the CDR3. For the CDR3, the DNA is TGTGCCAGCAGTACAGGGGGCGGAGAGACCCAGTACTTC. Its protein is CASSTGGGETQYF.

The chain links TRBV18 to TRBJ1-1; D is uncertain. V shed 3 bases and J shed 3 bases, with 17 bases lying between them. The length of the CDR3 is 16 residues. Germline V gives CDR1 KGHSH, CDR2 LQKENI. As DNA, the CDR3 is TGTGCCAGCTCACCCCCCGTCTCCAGACGATACACTGAAGCTTTCTTT. Its protein product is CASSPPVSRRYTEAFF.

The CDR3 DNA reads TGTGCCAGCAGCTTGGCGGGACAGGGCCTCTACGAGCAGTACTTC. It encodes CASSLAGQGLYEQYF. The V and J genes are TRBV5-4 and TRBJ2-7, with 9 bases lining up with TRBD1. The V and J ends lost 0 bases and 3 bases, in that order; junction bases with no gene match: 4. CDR3 length equals 15 residues. Germline values: CDR1 SGHNT, CDR2 YYREEE (reference sequence).

The chain employs TRBV2 and TRBJ1-2; no definite D call. Germline V CDR1 and CDR2: SNHLY, FYNNEI. The ends were cut back, 5 bases at V and 8 bases at J, with 18 bases in the middle. The length of the CDR3 is 14 residues. CDR3 loop: CASSLGPTPRGYTF. CDR3 in DNA: TGTGCCAGCAGTTTAGGACCTACACCGCGGGGCTACACCTTC.